This T cell receptor beta chain was captured in a study of T cell responses to AZD1222 COVID-19 vaccine. Study-wide context: Analyses pooled second doses at about 4 or about 12 weeks. General observations from the study: No day 14 peak samples; only post-peak repertoires were characterized. Vaccine-associated CD4 TCRs spanned spike, dominant at 160-218 and 743-854.

As to this clone: Its antigen is undetermined.

The assay was immunoSEQ multiplex PCR, and TCRdb's table has in-frame clones only and misses some. The sample has about 150,000 clones, around 94% seen once. The CDR3 runs to 14 residues. Germline V lookup: CDR1 MNHNY, CDR2 SVGAGI (reference sequence). The sequence came from an adult in good health. This rearrangement joins TRBV6-6 to TRBJ2-7; 13 nucleotides align to TRBD2. The sequencing used peripheral blood, collected on day 0 of AZD1222 vaccination. In DNA form, the CDR3 reads TGTGCCAGCAGTACGGGACTAGCGGGGAGGGGAGTCTGGGTC. It specifies CASSTGLAGRGVWV.